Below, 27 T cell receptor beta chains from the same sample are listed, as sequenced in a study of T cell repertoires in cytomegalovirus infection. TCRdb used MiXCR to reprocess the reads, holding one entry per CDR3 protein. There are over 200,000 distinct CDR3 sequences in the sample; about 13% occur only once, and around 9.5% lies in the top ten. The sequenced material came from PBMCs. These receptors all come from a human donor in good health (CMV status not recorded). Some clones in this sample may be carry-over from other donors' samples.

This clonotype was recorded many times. As DNA, the CDR3 is TGTGCCAGCAGCTTAGGGACAGGGAACTACGAGCAGTACTTC. Its protein is CASSLGTGNYEQYF. This chain links TRBV7-8 with TRBJ2-7, with 8 bases identical to TRBD1. Germline-derived CDR1 and CDR2 are SGHVS and FQNEAQ. The CDR3 contains 14 residues. Trimming took 1 base from V and 3 from J; bases not matched to a gene: 2. The entire variable domain, with the rest obtained from reference TRBV7-8 and TRBJ2-7, is as follows: GAGVSQSPRYKVAKRGQDVALRCDPISGHVSLFWYQQALGQGPEFLTYFQNEAQLDKSGLPSDRFFAERPEGSVSTLKIQRTQQEDSAVYLCASSLGTGNYEQYFGPGTRLTVT.

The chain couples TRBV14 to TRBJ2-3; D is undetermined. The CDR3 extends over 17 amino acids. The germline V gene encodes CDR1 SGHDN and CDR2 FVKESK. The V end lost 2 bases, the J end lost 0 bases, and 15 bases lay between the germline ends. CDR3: CASSQLPLASSTDTQYF. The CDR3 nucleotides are TGTGCCAGCAGCCAATTACCCCTGGCTTCTAGCACAGATACGCAGTATTTT.

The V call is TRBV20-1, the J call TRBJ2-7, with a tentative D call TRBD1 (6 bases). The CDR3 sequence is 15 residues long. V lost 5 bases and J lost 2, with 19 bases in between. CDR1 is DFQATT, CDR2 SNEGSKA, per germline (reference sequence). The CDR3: CSADGQGHRTYEQYF. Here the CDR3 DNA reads TGCAGTGCTGACGGCCAGGGACATAGGACCTACGAGCAGTACTTC.

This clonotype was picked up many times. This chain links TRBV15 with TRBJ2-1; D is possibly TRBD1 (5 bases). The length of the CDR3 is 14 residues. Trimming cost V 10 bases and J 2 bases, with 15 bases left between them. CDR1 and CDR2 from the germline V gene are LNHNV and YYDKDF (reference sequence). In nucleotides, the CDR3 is TGTGCCATATCCGAAGACAGAACCTACAATGAGCAGTTCTTC. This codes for CAISEDRTYNEQFF.

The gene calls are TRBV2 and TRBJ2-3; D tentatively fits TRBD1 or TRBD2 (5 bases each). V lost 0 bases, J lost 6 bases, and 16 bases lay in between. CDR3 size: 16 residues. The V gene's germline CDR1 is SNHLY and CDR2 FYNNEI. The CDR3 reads CASSEAHGTTRDTQYF. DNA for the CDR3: TGTGCCAGCAGTGAAGCGCACGGGACCACCAGGGATACGCAGTATTTT. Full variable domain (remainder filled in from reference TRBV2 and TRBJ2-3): EPEVTQTPSHQVTQMGQEVILRCVPISNHLYFYWYRQILGQKVEFLVSFYNNEISEKSEIFDDQFSVERPDGSNFTLKIRSTKLEDSAMYFCASSEAHGTTRDTQYFGPGTRLTVL.

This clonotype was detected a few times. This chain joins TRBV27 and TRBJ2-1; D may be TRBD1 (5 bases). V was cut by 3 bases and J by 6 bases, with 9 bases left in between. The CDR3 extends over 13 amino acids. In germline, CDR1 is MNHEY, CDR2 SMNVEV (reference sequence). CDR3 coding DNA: TGTGCCAGCAGTTTCGAAAGGGGCAATGAGCAGTTCTTC. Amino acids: CASSFERGNEQFF.

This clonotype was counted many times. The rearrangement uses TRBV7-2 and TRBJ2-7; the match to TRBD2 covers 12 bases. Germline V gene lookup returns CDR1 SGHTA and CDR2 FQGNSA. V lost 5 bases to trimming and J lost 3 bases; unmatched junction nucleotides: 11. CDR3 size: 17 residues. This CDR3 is CASSLGLAGISVYEQYF. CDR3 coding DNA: TGTGCCAGCAGCCTAGGACTAGCGGGGATAAGTGTCTACGAGCAGTACTTC.

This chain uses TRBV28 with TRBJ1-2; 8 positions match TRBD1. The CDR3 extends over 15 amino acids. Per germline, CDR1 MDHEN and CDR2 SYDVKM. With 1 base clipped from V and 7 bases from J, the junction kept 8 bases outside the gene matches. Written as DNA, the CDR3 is TGTGCCAGCAGTTTATTTACAGGGGGGGCAAGTGGCTACACCTTC. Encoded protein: CASSLFTGGASGYTF.

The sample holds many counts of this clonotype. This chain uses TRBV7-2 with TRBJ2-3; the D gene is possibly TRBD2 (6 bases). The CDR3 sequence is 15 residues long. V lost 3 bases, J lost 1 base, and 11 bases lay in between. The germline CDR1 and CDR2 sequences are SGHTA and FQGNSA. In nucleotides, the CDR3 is TGTGCCAGCAGCTTTCAACTAGCCCGCACAGATACGCAGTATTTT. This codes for CASSFQLARTDTQYF.

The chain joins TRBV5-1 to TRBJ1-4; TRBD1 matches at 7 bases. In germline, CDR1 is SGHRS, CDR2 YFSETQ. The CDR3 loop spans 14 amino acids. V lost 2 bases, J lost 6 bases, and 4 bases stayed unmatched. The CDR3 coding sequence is TGCGCCAGCAGCTTACCGGGACAGTATGAAAAACTGTTTTTT. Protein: CASSLPGQYEKLFF.

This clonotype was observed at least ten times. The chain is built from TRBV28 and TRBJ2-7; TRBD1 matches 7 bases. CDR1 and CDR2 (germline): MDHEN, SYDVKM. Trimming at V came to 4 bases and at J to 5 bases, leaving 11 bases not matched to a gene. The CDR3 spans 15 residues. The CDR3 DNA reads TGTGCCAGCAGTTCCCCCAGACAGGGTAGGAACGAGCAGTACTTC. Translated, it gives CASSSPRQGRNEQYF.

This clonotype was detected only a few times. The CDR3 coding sequence is TGCAGTGCTAGAGCCGGCCTGGGGCAAGAGACCCAGTACTTC. Encoded protein: CSARAGLGQETQYF. The chain recombines TRBV20-1 with TRBJ2-5; D ambiguous. Germline CDR1 and CDR2: DFQATT and SNEGSKA (reference sequence). This CDR3 comprises 14 residues. Deletions cut 1 base from V and 2 bases from J, with 11 bases between.

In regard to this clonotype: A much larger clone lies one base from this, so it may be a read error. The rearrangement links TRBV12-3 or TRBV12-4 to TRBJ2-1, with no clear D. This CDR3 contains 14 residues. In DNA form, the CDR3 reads TGTGCCTGCAGTTTGGGTTCGGAGTACAATGAGCAGTTCTTC. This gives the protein CACSLGSEYNEQFF.

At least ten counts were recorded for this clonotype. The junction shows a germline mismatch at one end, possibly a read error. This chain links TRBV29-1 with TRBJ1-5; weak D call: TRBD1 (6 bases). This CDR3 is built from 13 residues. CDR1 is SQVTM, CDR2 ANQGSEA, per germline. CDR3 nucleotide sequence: TGCAGCGTGGAAGCAGGGGAGGGTCAGCCCCAGCATTTT. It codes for CSVEAGEGQPQHF.

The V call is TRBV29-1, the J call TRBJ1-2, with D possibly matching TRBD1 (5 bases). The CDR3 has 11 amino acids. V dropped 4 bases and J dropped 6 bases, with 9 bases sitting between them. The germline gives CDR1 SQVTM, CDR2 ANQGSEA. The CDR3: CSVGRADGYTF. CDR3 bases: TGCAGCGTTGGCAGGGCGGATGGCTACACCTTC.

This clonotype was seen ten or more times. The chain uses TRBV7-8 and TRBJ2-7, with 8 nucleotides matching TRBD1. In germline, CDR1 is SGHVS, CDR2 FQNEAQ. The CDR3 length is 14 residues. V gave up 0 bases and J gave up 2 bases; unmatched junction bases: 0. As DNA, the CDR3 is TGTGCCAGCAGCTTAGCGGGACAGGCCTACGAGCAGTACTTC. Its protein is CASSLAGQAYEQYF.

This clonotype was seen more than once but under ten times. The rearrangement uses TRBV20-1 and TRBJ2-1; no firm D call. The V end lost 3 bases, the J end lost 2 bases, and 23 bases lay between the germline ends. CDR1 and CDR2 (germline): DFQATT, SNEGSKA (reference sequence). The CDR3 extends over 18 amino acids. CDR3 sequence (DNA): TGCAGTGCTAGGCTAGGCCCAGCTTTAGGTGTAACCTACAATGAGCAGTTCTTC. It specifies CSARLGPALGVTYNEQFF.

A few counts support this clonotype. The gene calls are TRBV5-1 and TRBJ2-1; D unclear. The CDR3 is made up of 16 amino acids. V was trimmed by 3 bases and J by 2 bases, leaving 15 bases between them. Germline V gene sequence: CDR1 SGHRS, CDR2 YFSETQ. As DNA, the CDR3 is TGCGCCAGCAGCTGGGAACAGACCCGGCCCTACAATGAGCAGTTCTTC. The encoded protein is CASSWEQTRPYNEQFF.

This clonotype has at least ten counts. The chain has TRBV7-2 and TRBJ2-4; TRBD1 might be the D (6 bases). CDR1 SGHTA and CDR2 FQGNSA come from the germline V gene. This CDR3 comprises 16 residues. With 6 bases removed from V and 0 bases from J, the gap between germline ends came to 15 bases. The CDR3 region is CASSTGQTQAKNIQYF. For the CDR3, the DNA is TGTGCCAGCAGTACTGGACAGACTCAAGCCAAAAACATTCAGTACTTC.

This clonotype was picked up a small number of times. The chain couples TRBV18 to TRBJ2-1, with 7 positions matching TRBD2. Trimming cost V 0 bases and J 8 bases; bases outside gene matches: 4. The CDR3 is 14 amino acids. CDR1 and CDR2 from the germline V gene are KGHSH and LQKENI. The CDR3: CASSPPSGGYEQFF. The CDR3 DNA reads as TGTGCCAGCTCACCACCGTCGGGAGGTTATGAGCAGTTCTTC.

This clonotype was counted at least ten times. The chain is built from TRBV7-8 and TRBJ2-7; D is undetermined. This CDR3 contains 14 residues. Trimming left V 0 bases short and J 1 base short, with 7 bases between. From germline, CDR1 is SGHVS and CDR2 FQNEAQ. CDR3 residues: CASSLAQASYEQYF. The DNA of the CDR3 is TGTGCCAGCAGCTTAGCGCAGGCATCCTACGAGCAGTACTTC. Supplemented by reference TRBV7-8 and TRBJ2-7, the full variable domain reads GAGVSQSPRYKVAKRGQDVALRCDPISGHVSLFWYQQALGQGPEFLTYFQNEAQLDKSGLPSDRFFAERPEGSVSTLKIQRTQQEDSAVYLCASSLAQASYEQYFGPGTRLTVT.

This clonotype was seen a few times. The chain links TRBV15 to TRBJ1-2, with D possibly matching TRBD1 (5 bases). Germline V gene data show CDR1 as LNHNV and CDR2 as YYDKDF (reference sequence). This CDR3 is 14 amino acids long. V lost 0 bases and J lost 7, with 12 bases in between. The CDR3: CATSRDQGVGGYTF. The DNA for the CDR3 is TGTGCCACCAGCAGAGATCAGGGAGTTGGTGGCTACACCTTC.

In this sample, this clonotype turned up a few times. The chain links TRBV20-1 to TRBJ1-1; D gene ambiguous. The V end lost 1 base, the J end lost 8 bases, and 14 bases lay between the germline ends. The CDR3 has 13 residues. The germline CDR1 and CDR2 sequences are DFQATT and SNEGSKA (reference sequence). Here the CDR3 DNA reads TGCAGTGCTAGAGGAGTAAGGGTTTTAGAAGCTTTCTTT. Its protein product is CSARGVRVLEAFF.

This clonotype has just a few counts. The CDR3 is CASSIVTGNSNQPQHF. The CDR3 DNA is TGTGCCAGTAGTATCGTTACAGGGAATAGCAATCAGCCCCAGCATTTT. The chain combines TRBV19 with TRBJ1-5; D may be TRBD1 (6 bases). Trimming stripped 3 bases from V and 0 bases from J, with 12 bases between. Germline assignment: CDR1 LNHDA and CDR2 SQIVND (reference sequence). The CDR3 is 16 residues long.

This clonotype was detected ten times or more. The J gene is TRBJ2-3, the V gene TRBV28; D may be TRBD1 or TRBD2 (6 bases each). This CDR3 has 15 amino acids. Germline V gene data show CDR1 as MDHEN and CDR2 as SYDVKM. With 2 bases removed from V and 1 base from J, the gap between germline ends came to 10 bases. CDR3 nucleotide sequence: TGTGCCAGCAGTTTAGTGGAGGGGGGCACAGATACGCAGTATTTT. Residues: CASSLVEGGTDTQYF.

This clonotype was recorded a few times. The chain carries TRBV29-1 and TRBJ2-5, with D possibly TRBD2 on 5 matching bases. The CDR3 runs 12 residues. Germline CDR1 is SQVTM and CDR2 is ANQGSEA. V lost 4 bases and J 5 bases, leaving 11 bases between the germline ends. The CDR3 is CSVVPGGETQYF. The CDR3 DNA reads TGCAGCGTTGTCCCCGGCGGGGAGACCCAGTACTTC.

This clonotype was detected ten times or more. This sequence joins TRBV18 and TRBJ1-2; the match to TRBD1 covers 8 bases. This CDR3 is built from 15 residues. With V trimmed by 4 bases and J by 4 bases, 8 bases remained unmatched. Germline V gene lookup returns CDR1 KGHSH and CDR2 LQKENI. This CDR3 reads CASSRRQGITYGYTF. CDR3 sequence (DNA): TGTGCCAGCTCACGGAGACAGGGGATCACCTATGGCTACACCTTC.